The 13 T cell receptor beta chains reported below all come from one sample, sequenced in a study of T cell responses to AZD1222 COVID-19 vaccine. Data came from immunoSEQ multiplex PCR; TCRdb stores just in-frame clones and leaves some out. The data contain 130,000 to 150,000 clones, over 75% of them singletons. Material: peripheral blood, obtained on day 0 of AZD1222 vaccination. These receptors all stem from an adult in good health.

V is TRBV28 and J is TRBJ2-7; D unresolved. The CDR3 runs 12 residues. Trimming shortened V by 3 bases and J by 4 bases, and 7 bases separated the two germline ends. The V gene's germline CDR1 is MDHEN and CDR2 SYDVKM. The CDR3 is CASSLDSYEQYF. CDR3 sequence (DNA): TGTGCCAGCAGTTTGGATTCTTACGAGCAGTACTTC.

The gene calls are TRBV6-1 and TRBJ2-3, with TRBD2 matching over 10 bases. The germline CDR1 and CDR2 sequences are MNHNS and SASEGT. Trimming took 2 bases from V and 3 from J; bases not matched to a gene: 14. The CDR3 runs to 19 residues. CDR3 region: CASSERWSASGRGTDTQYF. Here the CDR3 DNA reads TGTGCCAGCAGTGAAAGGTGGTCCGCTAGCGGGAGAGGGACAGATACGCAGTATTTT.

The chain joins TRBV25-1 to TRBJ2-4; TRBD1 matches at 9 bases. Germline CDR1 reads MGHDK; CDR2 reads SYGVNS. V was clipped by 11 bases and J by 0 bases; unmatched bases: 17. There are 18 residues in the CDR3. The CDR3 bases are TGTGCCCCGTCGAGTCGGACAGGGGATCTTCTAGCCAAAAACATTCAGTACTTC. Its translation is CAPSSRTGDLLAKNIQYF.

The sample holds a few counts of this clone. The chain has TRBV12-5 and TRBJ2-1; tentative D call: TRBD2 (5 bases). V lost 6 bases, J lost 5 bases, and 17 bases lay in between. CDR1 is LGHNT, CDR2 FRNRAP, per germline. The CDR3 is made up of 15 amino acids. The CDR3 sequence: CASGIATFPNNEQFF. CDR3 DNA sequence: TGTGCTAGTGGGATAGCGACTTTTCCAAACAATGAGCAGTTCTTC.

This clone has only one observation. The rearrangement links TRBV9 to TRBJ1-3; D perhaps matches TRBD1 (5 bases). Trimming stripped 0 bases from V and 2 bases from J, with 6 bases between. This CDR3 spans 14 amino acids. CDR1 is SGDLS, CDR2 YYNGEE, per germline. The CDR3 here is CASSVGGAGNTIYF. The CDR3 nucleotides read TGTGCCAGCAGCGTAGGAGGGGCTGGAAACACCATATATTTT.

The chain has TRBV5-4 and TRBJ2-7; possibly TRBD1 or TRBD2 for D (6 bases each). Between the trimmed V and J ends, which lost 0 bases and 4 bases, there was a span of 14 bases. CDR1 and CDR2 from the germline V gene are SGHNT and YYREEE (reference sequence). This CDR3 spans 15 amino acids. CDR3: CASSLGGAQGYEQYF. The CDR3, as DNA: TGTGCCAGCAGCTTGGGGGGGGCCCAAGGTTACGAGCAGTACTTC.

The rearrangement uses TRBV19 and TRBJ2-4; a weak D match, TRBD2 (5 bases). V was shortened by 5 bases and J by 7 bases, with 21 bases between the two germline ends. The V gene's germline CDR1 is LNHDA and CDR2 SQIVND (reference sequence). CDR3 length: 16 amino acids. CDR3 sequence reads: CASSSPAREGSNIQYF. CDR3 in DNA: TGTGCCAGTAGTTCACCGGCCCGGGAAGGATCTAACATTCAGTACTTC.

The rearrangement links TRBV7-9 to TRBJ2-5; D is possibly TRBD1 or TRBD2 (5 bases each). This CDR3 region has 16 residues. Trimming pared 4 bases from V and 9 bases from J, leaving 24 bases between. Germline CDR1 reads SEHNR; CDR2 reads FQNEAQ (reference sequence). The CDR3 DNA reads as TGTGCCAGCAGCTACAGCCCGGGGCAGGCCGACGAGGCCCAGTACTTC. This translates into CASSYSPGQADEAQYF.

The chain links TRBV6-2 or TRBV6-3 to TRBJ2-1; 8 bases align to TRBD2. The trim removed 4 bases at V and 0 bases at J, leaving 5 bases unmatched. The CDR3 loop spans 16 amino acids. Germline V gene data show CDR1 as MNHEY and CDR2 as SVGEGT. CDR3 DNA sequence: TGTGCCAGCAGTTCTCAACTAGCGGCCTCCTACAATGAGCAGTTCTTC. This gives the protein CASSSQLAASYNEQFF.

CDR3 bases: TGTGCCACCAGCAATGGGGGCTCTGGGGCCAACGTCCTGACTTTC. Translation: CATSNGGSGANVLTF. The rearrangement uses TRBV15 and TRBJ2-6, with D possibly called TRBD1 or TRBD2 (5 bases each). Trimming stripped 4 bases from V and 0 bases from J, with 7 bases between. The CDR3 sequence is 15 residues long. Germline assignment: CDR1 LNHNV and CDR2 YYDKDF (reference sequence).

This chain links TRBV3-1 (or the pseudogene TRBV3-2) with TRBJ1-4, with D possibly TRBD1 on 6 matching bases. The V end lost 3 bases, the J end lost 3 bases, and 20 bases lay between the germline ends. Germline lookup yields CDR1 LGHDT and CDR2 YNNKEL (reference sequence). The CDR3 is made up of 18 amino acids. The CDR3 sequence is CASSQGRDILLANEKLFF. CDR3 nucleotide sequence: TGTGCCAGCAGCCAGGGGAGGGACATTTTACTCGCTAATGAAAAACTGTTTTTT.

With respect to this clone: Relative to the germline gene, one junction end is altered; a read error may explain this. This chain links TRBV7-9 with TRBJ1-2, with TRBD1 matching 8 bases. CDR1 SEHNR and CDR2 FQNEAQ come from the germline V gene (reference sequence). CDR3 length: 10 amino acids. CDR3 loop: CASSPRTGPF. The CDR3 coding sequence is TGTGCCAGCAGCCCAAGGACAGGGCCCTTC.

The rearrangement uses TRBV11-3 and TRBJ2-1; D perhaps matches TRBD1 (5 bases). Germline loops: CDR1 SGHNT, CDR2 YENEEA. The V gene lost 3 bases and the J gene lost 7 bases, with 10 bases spanning the gap. The CDR3 is 13 amino acids. CDR3 region: CASSFDSLNEQFF. The CDR3 DNA reads TGTGCCAGCAGCTTCGACAGCCTTAATGAGCAGTTCTTC.